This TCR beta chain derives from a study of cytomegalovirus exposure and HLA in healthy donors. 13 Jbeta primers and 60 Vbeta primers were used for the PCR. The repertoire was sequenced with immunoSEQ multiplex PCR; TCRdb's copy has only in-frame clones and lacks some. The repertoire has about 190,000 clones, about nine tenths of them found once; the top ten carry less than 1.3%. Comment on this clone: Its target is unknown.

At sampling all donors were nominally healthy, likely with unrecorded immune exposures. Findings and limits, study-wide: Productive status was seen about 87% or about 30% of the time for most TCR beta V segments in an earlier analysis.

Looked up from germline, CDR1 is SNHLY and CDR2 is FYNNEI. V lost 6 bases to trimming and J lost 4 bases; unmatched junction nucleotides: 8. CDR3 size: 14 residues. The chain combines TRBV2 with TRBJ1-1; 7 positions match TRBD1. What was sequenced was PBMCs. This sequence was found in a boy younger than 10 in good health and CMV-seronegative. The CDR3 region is CASSRQGTGTEAFF. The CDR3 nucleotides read TGTGCCAGCAGCAGACAGGGAACGGGCACTGAAGCTTTCTTT.